The source of this T cell receptor beta chain is a study of cytomegalovirus exposure and HLA in healthy donors. Method: immunoSEQ multiplex PCR; TCRdb's copy keeps in-frame clones and lacks some. The table lists some 130,000 clones, 85% to 90% of them singletons. Sequencing was carried out using PBMCs. The sequence derives from a woman under 30 in good health and CMV-seronegative.

The CDR3 loop reads CASRVAGSSYNEQFF. CDR3 nucleotide sequence: TGTGCCAGCAGGGTAGCGGGGAGCTCCTACAATGAGCAGTTCTTC. V is TRBV2 and J is TRBJ2-1; TRBD2 aligns across 8 bases. The CDR3 has 15 amino acids. Per the germline V gene, CDR1 is SNHLY and CDR2 is FYNNEI. The V and J ends lost 6 bases and 0 bases, in that order; junction bases with no gene match: 4.